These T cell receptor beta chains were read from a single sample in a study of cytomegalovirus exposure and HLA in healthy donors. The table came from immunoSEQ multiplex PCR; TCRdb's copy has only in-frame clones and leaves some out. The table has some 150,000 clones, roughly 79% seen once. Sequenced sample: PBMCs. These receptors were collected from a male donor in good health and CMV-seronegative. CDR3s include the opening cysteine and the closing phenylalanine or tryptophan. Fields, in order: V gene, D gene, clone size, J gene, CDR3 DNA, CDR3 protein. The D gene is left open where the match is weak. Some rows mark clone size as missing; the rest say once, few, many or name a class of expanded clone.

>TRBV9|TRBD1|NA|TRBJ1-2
TGTGCCAGCAGCCCTGGGGACAGGGGGTCCTATGGCTACACCTTC
CASSPGDRGSYGYTF
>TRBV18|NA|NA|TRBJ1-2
TGTGCCAGCTCCCCAATAGGGGGTGGCTACACCTTC
CASSPIGGGYTF
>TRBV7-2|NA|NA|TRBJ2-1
TGTGCCAGCAGCCCACAGGCCCTAGGGGCGAATGAGCAGTTCTTC
CASSPQALGANEQFF
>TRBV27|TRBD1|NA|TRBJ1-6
TGTGCCAGCGGGAAGGACAGGGGAAATTCACCCCTCCACTTT
CASGKDRGNSPLHF
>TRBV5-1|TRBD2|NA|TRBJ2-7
TGCGCCAGCAGCTTGACTAGCGGGGGGACCTCTTCCTCCTACGAGCAGTACTTC
CASSLTSGGTSSSYEQYF
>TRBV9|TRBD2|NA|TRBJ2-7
TGTGCCAGCAGCCCTCACGGGAGGGACGAGCAGTACTTC
CASSPHGRDEQYF
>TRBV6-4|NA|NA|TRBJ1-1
TGTGCCAGCAGTGGGGGGGACCCGAACACTGAAGCTTTCTTT
CASSGGDPNTEAFF
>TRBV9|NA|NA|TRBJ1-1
TGTGCCAGCAGCCAGGGCTATACTGAAGCTTTCTTT
CASSQGYTEAFF
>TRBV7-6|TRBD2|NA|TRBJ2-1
TGTGCCAGCAGCTTAGATTTAGCGGGAAGCTACAATGAGCAGTTCTTC
CASSLDLAGSYNEQFF
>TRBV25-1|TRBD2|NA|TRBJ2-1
TGTGCCACCGCCGGGCTAGCGGGAGGATCCTACAATGAGCAGTTCTTC
CATAGLAGGSYNEQFF
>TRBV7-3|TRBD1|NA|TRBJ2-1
TGTGCCAGCAGCCATACACAGGGGGCTAGTGAGCAGTTCTTC
CASSHTQGASEQFF
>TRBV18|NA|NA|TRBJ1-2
TGTGCCAGCTCAACCGGACAAGGCTACACCTTC
CASSTGQGYTF
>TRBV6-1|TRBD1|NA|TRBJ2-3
TGTGCCAGCAGTGAAGCGCTTGCGACAGGGCTTACAGATACGCAGTATTTT
CASSEALATGLTDTQYF
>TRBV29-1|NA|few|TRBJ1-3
TGCAGCGTTGAACCAGTATTCAGGGGTTCGGGAAACACCATATATTTT
CSVEPVFRGSGNTIYF
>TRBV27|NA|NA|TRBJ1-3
TGTGCCAGCAGACTCAGGGGAGGAAACACCATATATTTT
CASRLRGGNTIYF
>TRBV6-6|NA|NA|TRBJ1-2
TGTGCCAGCAGTTACGACAGTAACTATGGCTACACCTTC
CASSYDSNYGYTF
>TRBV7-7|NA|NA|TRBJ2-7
TGTGCCAGCAGCTCCTCCGGACACCTTGGGGAGCAGTACTTC
CASSSSGHLGEQYF
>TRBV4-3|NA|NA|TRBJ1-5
TGCGCCAGCAGCCGAGCAACAGGGAATCAGCCCCAGCATTTT
CASSRATGNQPQHF
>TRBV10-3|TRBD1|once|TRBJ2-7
TGTGCCATCAGTGACCTGGGGGACAGGGAGGCCTACGAGCAGTACTTC
CAISDLGDREAYEQYF
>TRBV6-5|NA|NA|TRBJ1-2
TGTGCCAGCAGATCAACAGAAAACTATGGCTACACCTTC
CASRSTENYGYTF
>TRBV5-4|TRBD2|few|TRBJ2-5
TGTGCCAGCAGGCGACTAACTAGCGGGGAAGAGACCCAGTACTTC
CASRRLTSGEETQYF
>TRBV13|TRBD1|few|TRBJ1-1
TGTGCCAGCAGCTTGGACAGGGGGTTCGGCACTGAAGCTTTCTTT
CASSLDRGFGTEAFF
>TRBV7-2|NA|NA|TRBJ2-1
TGTGCCAGCAGCCGAGAAAGATGGGGGGGCCAGTTCTTC
CASSRERWGGQFF
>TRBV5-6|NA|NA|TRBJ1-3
TGTGCCAGCAGCTTCAGTGGAAACACCATATATTTT
CASSFSGNTIYF